This is a list of T cell receptor beta chains from one sample in a study of CD4 T cells in relation to SARS-CoV-2 and coronaviruses. Their antigens remain unidentified. The repertoire was sequenced with immunoSEQ multiplex PCR; TCRdb's copy has only in-frame clones and lacks some. The top ten clones hold about 3.4% of a sample with 25,000 to 35,000 clones, over 60% of them seen once. Material: memory CD4+ T cells from PBMCs, cultured in vitro. These receptors were taken from an adult with COVID-19. The CDR3 runs from the conserved cysteine through the conserved F or W. The order of the fields is clone size, J gene, D gene, V gene, CDR3 DNA, CDR3 protein. The D gene is left open where the match is weak. Where a row states a size, it is once, few, many or the class of an expanded clone; other rows omit it.

NA | TRBJ2-1 | TRBD1 | TRBV2 | TGTGCCAGCAGTGATAAGGCAGGGGGCTACAATGAGCAGTTCTTC | CASSDKAGGYNEQFF
NA | TRBJ2-3 | NA | TRBV9 | TGTGCCAGCAGCGTAGGGAGGGGCACAGATACGCAGTATTTT | CASSVGRGTDTQYF
few | TRBJ2-1 | TRBD2 | TRBV3-1/TRBV3-2 | TGTGCCAGCAGCCCAACTCCCCTTAAGCGGGAGCACAATGAGCAGTTCTTC | CASSPTPLKREHNEQFF
NA | TRBJ2-3 | NA | TRBV9 | TGTGCCAGCAGCGTGAGGACTATGCCCACAGATACGCAGTATTTT | CASSVRTMPTDTQYF
NA | TRBJ1-4 | NA | TRBV5-1 | TGCGCCAGCAGCTTGGGAGGTTTCAGGGCAACTAATGAAAAACTGTTTTTT | CASSLGGFRATNEKLFF
NA | TRBJ2-7 | NA | TRBV11-2 | TGTGCCAGTATGAGGGGGTACGAGCAGTACTTC | CASMRGYEQYF
NA | TRBJ1-3 | NA | TRBV7-2 | TGTGCCAGCAGCTTAGCTGGAAACACCATATATTTT | CASSLAGNTIYF
NA | TRBJ1-2 | TRBD1 | TRBV5-4 | TGTGCCAGCAGCCTACGGACAGGGGGCGCGTGGGGCTACACCTTC | CASSLRTGGAWGYTF
NA | TRBJ1-1 | NA | TRBV6-5 | TGTGCCAGCAGTTGGAAGGGTAACATGAACACTGAAGCTTTCTTT | CASSWKGNMNTEAFF
once | TRBJ2-5 | TRBD2 | TRBV14 | TGTGCCAGCAGCTTCCGTAGAACTAGCGGGAGGGTACAAGAGACCCAGTACTTC | CASSFRRTSGRVQETQYF
few | TRBJ2-2 | TRBD2 | TRBV7-6 | TGTGCCAGCAGCTTCTCAGCGGGAGGGCACGCCGGGGAGCTGTTTTTT | CASSFSAGGHAGELFF
NA | TRBJ2-5 | NA | TRBV28 | TGTGCCAGCAGCTACCAAGAGACCCAGTACTTC | CASSYQETQYF
once | TRBJ2-6 | NA | TRBV6-2/TRBV6-3 | TGTGCCAGCAGTCACTTACAGGGGACTGATTCTGGGGCCAACGTCCTGACTTTC | CASSHLQGTDSGANVLTF
NA | TRBJ1-4 | NA | TRBV18 | TGTGCCAGTCTCGCGGAGCTAAATGAAAAACTGTTTTTT | CASLAELNEKLFF
NA | TRBJ2-2 | TRBD2 | TRBV29-1 | TGCAGCGTTGAGCCACGGGGGGTAACCGGGGAGCTGTTTTTT | CSVEPRGVTGELFF
NA | TRBJ2-7 | NA | TRBV21-1 | TGTGCCAGCAGCAAATCCATCGTTGGCCGGGACAGGGGTATCTGCTACGAGCAGTACTTC | CASSKSIVGRDRGICYEQYF
NA | TRBJ2-5 | NA | TRBV11-3 | TGTGCCAGCAGCCCGAGGGGGGAGGAGACCCAGTACTTC | CASSPRGEETQYF
NA | TRBJ2-7 | NA | TRBV3-1/TRBV3-2 | TGTGCCAGCAGCCTAGACGTAAGCTCCTACGAGCAGTACTTC | CASSLDVSSYEQYF
NA | TRBJ2-3 | NA | TRBV9 | TGTGCCAGCAGCGTAGGCAGGGCGGGCACGCAGTATTTT | CASSVGRAGTQYF
NA | TRBJ2-7 | TRBD2 | TRBV7-9 | TGTGCCAGCAGTCGAAGCGGGGTACTCTCCTACGAGCAGTACTTC | CASSRSGVLSYEQYF
NA | TRBJ1-5 | NA | TRBV28 | TGTGCCAGCAGAGGGGGTGGACAGCCCCAGCATTTT | CASRGGGQPQHF
NA | TRBJ2-2 | NA | TRBV19 | TGTGCCAGTAGTCCCCCACGGGGGTTCGACACCGGGGAGCTGTTTTTT | CASSPPRGFDTGELFF
once | TRBJ2-1 | NA | TRBV9 | TGTGCCAGCAGCCCAGTAGTCCCCAATGAGCAGTTCTTC | CASSPVVPNEQFF
once | TRBJ2-5 | TRBD1 | TRBV9 | TGTGCCAGCAGCGTAGAGGGACAGGGGGCAGGGGAGACCCAGTACTTC | CASSVEGQGAGETQYF
few | TRBJ1-3 | NA | TRBV7-2 | TGTGCCAGCAGCTTGACCCGCGGAAACACCATATATTTT | CASSLTRGNTIYF
NA | TRBJ2-4 | TRBD2 | TRBV5-1 | TGCGCCAGCAGCCACGGGGGGGGCACAGGGAGCGCCAAAAACATTCAGTACTTC | CASSHGGGTGSAKNIQYF
NA | TRBJ2-3 | NA | TRBV2 | TGTGCCAGCGAACAAGGGAAGTTTACCCCCACAGATACGCAGTATTTT | CASEQGKFTPTDTQYF
NA | TRBJ2-3 | TRBD2 | TRBV7-2 | TGTGCCAGCAGCTTAGGGGTAGCGGGAACAGATACGCAGTATTTT | CASSLGVAGTDTQYF
NA | TRBJ1-5 | NA | TRBV28 | TGTGCCAGCGCCCAGGGAGATAACAATCAGCCCCAGCATTTT | CASAQGDNNQPQHF
NA | TRBJ2-1 | TRBD2 | TRBV18 | TGTGCCAGCCGGCGCGGGGGGCGCGGGTATGAGCAGTTCTTC | CASRRGGRGYEQFF
NA | TRBJ2-7 | TRBD1 | TRBV15 | TGTGCCACCAGCAGACAACAGGGGTCGCGATGGGAGCAGTACTTC | CATSRQQGSRWEQYF
NA | TRBJ1-3 | TRBD1 | TRBV19 | TGTGCCAGTAGAGGACAGGGGGCCTTCCACTCTGGAAACACCATATATTTT | CASRGQGAFHSGNTIYF
NA | TRBJ2-3 | NA | TRBV19 | TGTGCCAGTAGTAATCTAGCCCGATACACAGATACGCAGTATTTT | CASSNLARYTDTQYF
NA | TRBJ2-7 | NA | TRBV28 | TGTGCCAGCAGTTTATCTTCCGAGCAGTACTTC | CASSLSSEQYF
once | TRBJ2-5 | TRBD2 | TRBV6-5 | TGTGCCAGCAGTTACGGGACTAGGAAAGAGACCCAGTACTTC | CASSYGTRKETQYF
few | TRBJ1-5 | NA | TRBV28 | TGTGCCAGCAGTTGGGGAATTAGCAATCAGCCCCAGCATTTT | CASSWGISNQPQHF
NA | TRBJ1-5 | NA | TRBV9 | TGTGCCAGCAGCGTAGACGGCACACCCAATAAGCCCCAGCATTTT | CASSVDGTPNKPQHF
NA | TRBJ2-7 | TRBD1 | TRBV2 | TGTGCCAGCCAACAGGGGCCTTCCTACGAGCAGTACTTC | CASQQGPSYEQYF
NA | TRBJ1-1 | NA | TRBV7-9 | TGTGCCAGCAGCCCAGCTGTACAGGGTAGCGCTGAAGCTTTCTTT | CASSPAVQGSAEAFF
NA | TRBJ1-4 | TRBD1 | TRBV29-1 | TGCAGCGTTGCTCTGACAGGGAATGAAAAACTGTTTTTT | CSVALTGNEKLFF
once | TRBJ2-3 | NA | TRBV28 | TGTGCCAGCGGGGCAGAGCAGTTCACAGATACGCAGTATTTT | CASGAEQFTDTQYF
few | TRBJ2-7 | TRBD2 | TRBV7-2 | TGTGCCAGCAGCTTAGCTAGCGGGGTATCCTACGAGCAGTACTTC | CASSLASGVSYEQYF
NA | TRBJ2-1 | TRBD1 | TRBV7-2 | TGTGCCAGCAGCCGGACAGGTCCTAATGAGCAGTTCTTC | CASSRTGPNEQFF